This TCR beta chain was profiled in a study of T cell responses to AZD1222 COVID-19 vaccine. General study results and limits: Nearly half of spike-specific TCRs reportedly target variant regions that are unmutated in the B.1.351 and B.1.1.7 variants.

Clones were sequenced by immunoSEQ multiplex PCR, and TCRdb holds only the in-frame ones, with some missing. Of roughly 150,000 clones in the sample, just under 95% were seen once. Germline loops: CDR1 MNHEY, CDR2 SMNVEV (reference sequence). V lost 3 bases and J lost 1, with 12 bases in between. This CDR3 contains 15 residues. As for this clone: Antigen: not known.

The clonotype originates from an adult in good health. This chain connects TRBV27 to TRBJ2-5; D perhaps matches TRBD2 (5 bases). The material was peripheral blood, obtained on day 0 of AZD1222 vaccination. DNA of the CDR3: TGTGCCAGCAGTTTCTCCAGCGGTCTCCAAGAGACCCAGTACTTC. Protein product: CASSFSSGLQETQYF.